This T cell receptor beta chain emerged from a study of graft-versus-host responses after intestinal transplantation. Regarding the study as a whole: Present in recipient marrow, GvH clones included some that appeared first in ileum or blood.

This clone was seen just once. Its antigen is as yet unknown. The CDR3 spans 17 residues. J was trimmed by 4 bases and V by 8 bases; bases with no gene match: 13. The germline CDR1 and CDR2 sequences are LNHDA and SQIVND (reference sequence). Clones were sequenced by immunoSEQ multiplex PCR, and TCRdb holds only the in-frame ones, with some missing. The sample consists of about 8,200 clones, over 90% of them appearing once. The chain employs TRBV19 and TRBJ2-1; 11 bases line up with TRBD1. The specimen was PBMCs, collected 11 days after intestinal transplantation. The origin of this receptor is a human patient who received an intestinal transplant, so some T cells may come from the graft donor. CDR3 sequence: CASYPWGTGGLYNEQFF. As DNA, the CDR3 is TGTGCCAGTTACCCCTGGGGGACAGGGGGGTTGTACAATGAGCAGTTCTTC.